What follows is one T cell receptor (beta chain) and its context. Its antigen is unknown. Other DNA sequences within the sample encode an identical CDR3. This table comes from immunoSEQ multiplex PCR, and its TCRdb copy is limited to in-frame clones, with some not included. The table shows 110,000 or so clones, with about 90% occurring only once. Germline CDR1 is SGHKS and CDR2 is YYEKEE (reference sequence). Trimming stripped 1 base from V and 4 bases from J, with 12 bases between. This CDR3 is 14 amino acids long. The data belong to a study of Tregs in tolerant kidney transplant recipients. Broader study findings: Findings come from small patient numbers and require larger validation. Some patients' samples used different primers over time, so nucleotide sequences weren't comparable.

Sequenced here: CD4+ T cells from blood, sampled before the transplant. This sequence originates from a human donor who received a combined kidney and bone marrow transplant. The chain links TRBV5-5 to TRBJ2-7; D is perhaps TRBD2 (7 bases). CDR3 sequence reads: CASSLSGGAYEQYF. The CDR3 nucleotides read TGTGCCAGCAGCTTGAGTGGGGGGGCGTACGAGCAGTACTTC.